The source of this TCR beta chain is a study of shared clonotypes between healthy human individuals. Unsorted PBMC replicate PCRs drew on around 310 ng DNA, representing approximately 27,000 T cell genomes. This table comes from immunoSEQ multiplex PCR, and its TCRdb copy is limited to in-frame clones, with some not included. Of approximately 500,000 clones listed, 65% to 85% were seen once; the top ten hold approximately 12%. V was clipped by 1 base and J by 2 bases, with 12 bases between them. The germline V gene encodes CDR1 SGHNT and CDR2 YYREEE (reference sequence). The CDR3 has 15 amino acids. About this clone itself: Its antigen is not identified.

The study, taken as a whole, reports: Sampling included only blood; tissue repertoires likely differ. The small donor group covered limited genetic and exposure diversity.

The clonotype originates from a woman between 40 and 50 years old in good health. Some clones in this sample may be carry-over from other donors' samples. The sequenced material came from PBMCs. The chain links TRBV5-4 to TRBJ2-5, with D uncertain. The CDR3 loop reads CASSLITETQETQYF. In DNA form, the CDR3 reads TGTGCCAGCAGCTTGATAACAGAAACTCAAGAGACCCAGTACTTC.